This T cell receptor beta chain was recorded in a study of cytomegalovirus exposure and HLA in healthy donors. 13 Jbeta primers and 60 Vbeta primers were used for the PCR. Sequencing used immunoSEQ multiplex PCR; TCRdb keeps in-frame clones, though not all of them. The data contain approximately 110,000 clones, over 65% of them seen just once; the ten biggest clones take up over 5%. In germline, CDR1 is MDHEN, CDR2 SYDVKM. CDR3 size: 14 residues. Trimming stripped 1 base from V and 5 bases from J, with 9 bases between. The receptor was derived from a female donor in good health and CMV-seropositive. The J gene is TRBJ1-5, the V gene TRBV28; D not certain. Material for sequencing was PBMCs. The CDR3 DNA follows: TGTGCCAGCAGTTTATACAGTAACTATCAGCCCCAGCATTTT. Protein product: CASSLYSNYQPQHF.